This T cell receptor (beta chain) was captured by sequencing in a study of blood T cells in healthy people across ages. This CDR3 has 13 residues. Between the trimmed V and J ends, which lost 4 bases and 8 bases, there was a span of 14 bases. CDR1 MNHNY and CDR2 SVGAGI come from the germline V gene (reference sequence). Combining a sample-barcoded 5' primer with a J-beta primer mix, a second PCR ran for about 6 to 12 cycles. TCRdb re-analysed the 5' RACE reads in MiXCR, keeping a single row per CDR3 protein. The table includes over a million distinct CDR3 sequences, roughly 43% detected once. The study drew donors from healthy Caucasian individuals in Russia aged roughly 6 to 90.

V and J are TRBV6-6 and TRBJ1-2; D not certain. This clonotype was obtained from a woman aged 18-35 years in good health. Sequencing was carried out using blood. CDR3 sequence: CASSSDDIGGYTF. The DNA of the CDR3 is TGTGCCAGCAGTTCGGATGATATTGGGGGCTACACCTTC.